This is a list of T cell receptor beta chains from one sample in a study of beta chain features in type 1 diabetes. The repertoire was sequenced with immunoSEQ multiplex PCR; TCRdb's copy has only in-frame clones and lacks some. The sample has some 400,000 clones, about 16% seen once. Sequencing used naive CD4+ T cells from blood. The receptors here all came from a woman younger than 35 in good health. Both conserved end residues are part of each CDR3. D genes are given only for firm matches. The size field is filled for only some rows; it gives once, few, many or a size class.

J gene | V gene | D gene | clone size | CDR3 protein | CDR3 DNA
TRBJ1-5 | TRBV14 | - | - | CASSQDRQVGNQPQHF | TGTGCCAGCAGCCAAGATCGGCAGGTTGGCAATCAGCCCCAGCATTTT
TRBJ2-7 | TRBV19 | TRBD2 | few | CASSASGRAREQYF | TGTGCCAGTAGTGCTAGCGGGAGGGCCAGGGAGCAGTACTTC
TRBJ2-1 | TRBV29-1 | TRBD2 | few | CSVEGGLAGDSLGNEQFF | TGCAGCGTTGAGGGGGGGCTAGCGGGAGATTCACTGGGGAATGAGCAGTTCTTC
TRBJ1-2 | TRBV25-1 | - | - | CASSDRTNGYTF | TGTGCCAGCAGTGATCGGACTAATGGCTACACCTTC
TRBJ1-1 | TRBV4-1 | - | - | CASSQVSPNTEAFF | TGCGCCAGCAGCCAAGTATCCCCGAACACTGAAGCTTTCTTT
TRBJ1-1 | TRBV6-6 | - | - | CASSYSQGTEAFF | TGTGCCAGCAGTTACTCCCAGGGGACTGAAGCTTTCTTT
TRBJ1-2 | TRBV27 | TRBD1 | few | CASSWTTGAGYTF | TGTGCCAGCAGTTGGACAACAGGGGCGGGCTACACCTTC
TRBJ1-4 | TRBV29-1 | - | few | CSVVTDINEKLFF | TGCAGCGTTGTGACAGACATTAATGAAAAACTGTTTTTT
TRBJ2-1 | TRBV20-1 | - | - | CSAREGGEQFF | TGCAGTGCTAGGGAAGGGGGTGAGCAGTTCTTC
TRBJ2-7 | TRBV28 | - | - | CASSNTRGSNPYEQYF | TGTGCCAGCAGTAATACACGGGGGTCTAACCCCTACGAGCAGTACTTC
TRBJ2-1 | TRBV4-2 | - | - | CASSQPSTRRNEQFF | TGTGCCAGCAGCCAACCCTCCACAAGGAGGAATGAGCAGTTCTTC
TRBJ2-7 | TRBV9 | TRBD2 | - | CASSVAPREREQYF | TGTGCCAGCAGCGTAGCCCCGCGGGAGCGCGAGCAGTACTTC
TRBJ2-3 | TRBV5-6 | TRBD2 | few | CASSAEGLAGIISTDTQYF | TGTGCCAGCAGCGCCGAGGGACTAGCGGGGATCATTAGCACAGATACGCAGTATTTT
TRBJ2-2 | TRBV9 | TRBD1 | few | CASSGTGAGELFF | TGTGCCAGCAGCGGAACAGGGGCCGGGGAGCTGTTTTTT
TRBJ2-1 | TRBV5-1 | - | few | CASSLGRQVDEQFF | TGCGCCAGCAGCCTGGGTCGACAGGTTGATGAGCAGTTCTTC
TRBJ2-3 | TRBV15 | TRBD2 | few | CATSRGGRAGTDTQYF | TGTGCCACCAGCAGAGGAGGGAGGGCCGGCACAGATACGCAGTATTTT
TRBJ1-1 | TRBV29-1 | TRBD1 | few | CSVGAGGRRNTEAFF | TGCAGCGTTGGGGCAGGGGGCCGTAGGAACACTGAAGCTTTCTTT
TRBJ2-7 | TRBV7-2 | - | - | CASSLGSGTPRYEQYF | TGTGCCAGCAGCTTAGGGTCGGGGACTCCACGTTACGAGCAGTACTTC
TRBJ1-3 | TRBV29-1 | - | - | CSVEGGAGNTIYF | TGCAGCGTTGAAGGAGGAGCTGGAAACACCATATATTTT
TRBJ2-3 | TRBV5-6 | TRBD2 | few | CASSGGSGSTDTQYF | TGTGCCAGCAGCGGCGGTAGCGGGAGCACAGATACGCAGTATTTT
TRBJ2-5 | TRBV9 | - | - | CASSAQETQYF | TGTGCCAGCAGCGCACAAGAGACCCAGTACTTC
TRBJ2-6 | TRBV27 | - | few | CASKKASSGANVLTF | TGTGCCAGCAAAAAAGCGAGCTCTGGGGCCAACGTCCTGACTTTC
TRBJ2-3 | TRBV30 | - | - | CAAQSGQHRTDTQYF | TGTGCCGCCCAATCAGGACAACACAGAACTGATACGCAGTATTTT
TRBJ2-1 | TRBV5-1 | TRBD2 | - | CASSPYSLSSGISSYNEQFF | TGCGCCAGCAGCCCCTATTCACTATCTAGCGGGATCAGCTCCTACAATGAGCAGTTCTTC
TRBJ2-7 | TRBV5-1 | - | few | CASSGGSGFHEQYF | TGCGCCAGCAGCGGGGGGAGTGGATTCCACGAGCAGTACTTC
TRBJ1-1 | TRBV6-6 | - | - | CASSHSEAFF | TGTGCCAGCAGCCACAGTGAAGCTTTCTTT
TRBJ1-1 | TRBV4-3 | TRBD1 | few | CASSQRQGGLNTEAFF | TGCGCCAGCAGCCAAAGACAGGGGGGGCTAAACACTGAAGCTTTCTTT
TRBJ1-2 | TRBV7-8 | TRBD1 | few | CASSSGTGAPIVYGYTF | TGTGCCAGCAGCTCGGGTACAGGGGCCCCGATCGTTTATGGCTACACCTTC
TRBJ2-2 | TRBV5-1 | TRBD2 | - | CASSSRTSGNTGELFF | TGCGCCAGCAGCTCGCGGACTAGCGGAAACACCGGGGAGCTGTTTTTT
TRBJ2-7 | TRBV9 | TRBD1 | - | CASSVEGQGAGEQYF | TGTGCCAGCAGCGTAGAGGGACAGGGGGCCGGGGAGCAGTACTTC
TRBJ2-1 | TRBV28 | TRBD2 | few | CASRRTSGYNEQFF | TGTGCCAGCAGGAGGACTAGCGGTTACAATGAGCAGTTCTTC
TRBJ2-1 | TRBV28 | - | few | CASSTEELAFYNEQFF | TGTGCCAGCAGTACGGAGGAGTTAGCGTTCTACAATGAGCAGTTCTTC
TRBJ2-5 | TRBV4-2 | - | - | CASSQDSQQETQYF | TGTGCCAGCAGCCAAGATTCACAGCAAGAGACCCAGTACTTC
TRBJ2-7 | TRBV5-4 | TRBD2 | - | CASSLTSGSSYEQYF | TGTGCCAGCAGCTTGACTAGCGGCAGCTCCTACGAGCAGTACTTC
TRBJ2-5 | TRBV7-8 | - | - | CASTSSPSPGLKKETQYF | TGTGCCAGCACCTCGTCTCCGTCTCCGGGACTGAAAAAGGAGACCCAGTACTTC
TRBJ2-5 | TRBV9 | - | few | CASKASGTKTQYF | TGTGCCAGCAAGGCCAGCGGGACAAAGACCCAGTACTTC
TRBJ1-1 | TRBV15 | - | - | CAASRFDTEAFF | TGTGCCGCATCTCGGTTTGACACTGAAGCTTTCTTT
TRBJ1-1 | TRBV14 | - | - | CASSQDFGRGTEAFF | TGTGCCAGCAGCCAAGATTTTGGGAGGGGCACTGAAGCTTTCTTT
TRBJ2-1 | TRBV5-1 | - | few | CASSLAREQFF | TGCGCCAGCAGCTTGGCGCGAGAGCAGTTCTTC
TRBJ2-7 | TRBV28 | TRBD2 | - | CASSPSIGRESSYEQYF | TGTGCCAGCAGTCCGAGTATTGGGCGGGAGAGCTCCTACGAGCAGTACTTC
TRBJ2-7 | TRBV7-9 | TRBD2 | few | CASSLGLAGVYEQYF | TGTGCCAGCAGCTTAGGACTAGCGGGAGTTTACGAGCAGTACTTC
TRBJ2-1 | TRBV14 | TRBD2 | few | CASSQVAGGPHEQFF | TGTGCCAGCAGCCAAGTTGCGGGAGGGCCTCATGAGCAGTTCTTC
TRBJ2-1 | TRBV5-1 | TRBD2 | - | CASSGAAGGPYEQFF | TGCGCCAGCAGCGGGGCAGCGGGAGGGCCTTATGAGCAGTTCTTC
TRBJ1-1 | TRBV5-1 | - | few | CASSFGDTEAFF | TGCGCCAGCAGTTTTGGAGACACTGAAGCTTTCTTT
TRBJ1-2 | TRBV7-9 | - | - | CASSVSDRYGYTF | TGTGCCAGCAGCGTTTCCGACAGATATGGCTACACCTTC
TRBJ2-5 | TRBV25-1 | TRBD1 | - | CASSIDRVQETQYF | TGTGCCAGCAGTATAGACAGGGTCCAAGAGACCCAGTACTTC